This TCR beta chain was identified in a study of control samples from healthy donors and cancer patients. V lost 11 bases and J lost 8, with 19 bases in between. Germline CDR1 is MNHEY and CDR2 is SVGAGI. This CDR3 has 13 amino acids. The table came from immunoSEQ multiplex PCR; TCRdb's copy has only in-frame clones and leaves some out. The sample has 130,000 to 150,000 clones; approximately 93% are singletons. The chain combines TRBV6-5 with TRBJ2-1; D not certain. This TCR was recovered from a man aged 18 to 29 in good health. Sequencing used blood. The CDR3 DNA follows: TGTGCCGGATCCCAACTCCGTTCTGATGAGCAGTTCTTC. Translation gives CAGSQLRSDEQFF.